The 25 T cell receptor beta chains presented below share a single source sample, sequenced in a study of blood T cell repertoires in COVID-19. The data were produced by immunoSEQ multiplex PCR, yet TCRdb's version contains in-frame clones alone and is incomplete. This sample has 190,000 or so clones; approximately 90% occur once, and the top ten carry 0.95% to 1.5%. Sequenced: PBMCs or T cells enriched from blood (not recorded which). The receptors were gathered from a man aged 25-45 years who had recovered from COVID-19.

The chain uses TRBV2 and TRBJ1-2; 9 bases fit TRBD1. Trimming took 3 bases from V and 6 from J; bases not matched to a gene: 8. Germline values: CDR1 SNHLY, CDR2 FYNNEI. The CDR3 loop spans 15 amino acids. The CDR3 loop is CASSDPPGQGDGYTF. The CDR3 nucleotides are TGTGCCAGCAGTGACCCCCCGGGACAGGGCGATGGCTACACCTTC.

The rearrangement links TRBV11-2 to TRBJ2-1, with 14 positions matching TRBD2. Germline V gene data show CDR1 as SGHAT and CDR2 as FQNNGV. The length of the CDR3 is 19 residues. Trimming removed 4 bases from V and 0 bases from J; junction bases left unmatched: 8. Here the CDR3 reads CASSSGLAGGPSSYNEQFF. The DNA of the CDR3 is TGTGCCAGCAGCTCCGGACTAGCGGGAGGCCCCAGCTCCTACAATGAGCAGTTCTTC.

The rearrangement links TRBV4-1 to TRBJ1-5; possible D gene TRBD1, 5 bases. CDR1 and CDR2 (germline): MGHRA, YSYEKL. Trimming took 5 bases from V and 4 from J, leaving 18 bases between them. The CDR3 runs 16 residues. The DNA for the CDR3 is TGCGCCAGCAGCTTAGGGCATGACAGTTCAAATCAGCCCCAGCATTTT. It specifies CASSLGHDSSNQPQHF.

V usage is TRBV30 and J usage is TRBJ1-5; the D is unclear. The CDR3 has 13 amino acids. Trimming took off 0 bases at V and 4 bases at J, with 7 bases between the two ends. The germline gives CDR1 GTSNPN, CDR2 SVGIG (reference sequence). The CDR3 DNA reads TGTGCCTGGAGTGTCCGGGAGAATCAGCCCCAGCATTTT. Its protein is CAWSVRENQPQHF.

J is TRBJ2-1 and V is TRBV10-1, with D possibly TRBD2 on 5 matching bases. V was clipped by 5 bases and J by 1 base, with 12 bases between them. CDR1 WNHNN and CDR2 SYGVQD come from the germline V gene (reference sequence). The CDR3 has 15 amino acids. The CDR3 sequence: CASSSLVSSYNEQFF. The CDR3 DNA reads TGCGCCAGCAGTTCACTAGTTTCATCCTACAATGAGCAGTTCTTC.

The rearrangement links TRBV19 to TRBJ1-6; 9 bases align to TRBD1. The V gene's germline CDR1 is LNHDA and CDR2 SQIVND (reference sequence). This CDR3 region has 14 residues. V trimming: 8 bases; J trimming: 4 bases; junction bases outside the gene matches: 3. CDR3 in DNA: TGTGCCAGTGGGACAGGGATATATAATTCACCCCTCCACTTT. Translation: CASGTGIYNSPLHF.

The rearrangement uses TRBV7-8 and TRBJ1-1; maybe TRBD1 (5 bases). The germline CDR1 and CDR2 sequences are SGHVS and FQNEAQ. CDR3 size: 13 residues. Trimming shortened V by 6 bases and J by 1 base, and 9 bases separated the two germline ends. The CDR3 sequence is CASRGHGNTEAFF. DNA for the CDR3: TGTGCCAGCAGGGGGCATGGGAACACTGAAGCTTTCTTT.

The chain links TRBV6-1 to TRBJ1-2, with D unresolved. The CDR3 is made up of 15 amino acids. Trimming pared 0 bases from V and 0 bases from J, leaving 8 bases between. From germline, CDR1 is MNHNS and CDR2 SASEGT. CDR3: CASSEARRPNYGYTF. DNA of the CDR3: TGTGCCAGCAGTGAAGCGCGGCGGCCTAACTATGGCTACACCTTC.

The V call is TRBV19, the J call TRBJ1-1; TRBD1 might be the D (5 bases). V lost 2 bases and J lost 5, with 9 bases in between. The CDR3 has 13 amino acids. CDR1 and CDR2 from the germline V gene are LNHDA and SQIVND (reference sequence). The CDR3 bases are TGTGCCAGTAGTATACAGGGAAGGACTGAAGCTTTCTTT. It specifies CASSIQGRTEAFF.

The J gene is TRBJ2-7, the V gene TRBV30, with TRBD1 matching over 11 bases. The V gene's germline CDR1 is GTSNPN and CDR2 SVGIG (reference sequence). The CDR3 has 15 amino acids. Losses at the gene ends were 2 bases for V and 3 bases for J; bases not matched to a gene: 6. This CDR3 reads CAWSMDRGPYYEQYF. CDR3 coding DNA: TGTGCCTGGAGTATGGACAGGGGGCCTTACTACGAGCAGTACTTC.

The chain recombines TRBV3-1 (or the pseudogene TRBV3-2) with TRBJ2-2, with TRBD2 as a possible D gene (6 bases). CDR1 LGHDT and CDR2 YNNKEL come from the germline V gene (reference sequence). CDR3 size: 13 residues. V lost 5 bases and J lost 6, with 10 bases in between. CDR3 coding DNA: TGTGCCAGCAGCGGAAGACTAGCCGGGGAGCTGTTTTTT. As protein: CASSGRLAGELFF.

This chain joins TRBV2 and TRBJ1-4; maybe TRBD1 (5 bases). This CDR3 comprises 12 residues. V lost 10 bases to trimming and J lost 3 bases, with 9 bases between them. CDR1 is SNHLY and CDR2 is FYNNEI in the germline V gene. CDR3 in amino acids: CAIQVSNEKLFF. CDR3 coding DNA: TGTGCCATACAGGTTTCTAATGAAAAACTGTTTTTT.

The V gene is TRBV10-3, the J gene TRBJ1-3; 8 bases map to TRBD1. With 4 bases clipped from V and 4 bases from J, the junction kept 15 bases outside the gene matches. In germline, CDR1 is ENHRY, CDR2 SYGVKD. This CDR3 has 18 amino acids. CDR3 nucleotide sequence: TGTGCCATCAGTGCACTCCTTTTACAGGGGGTAACGGGAAACACCATATATTTT. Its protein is CAISALLLQGVTGNTIYF.

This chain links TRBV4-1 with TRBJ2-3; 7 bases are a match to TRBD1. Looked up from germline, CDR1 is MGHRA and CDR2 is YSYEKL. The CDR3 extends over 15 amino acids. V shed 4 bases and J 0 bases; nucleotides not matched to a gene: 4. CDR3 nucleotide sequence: TGCGCCAGCAGCCGGGGGACAGCAAGCACAGATACGCAGTATTTT. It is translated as CASSRGTASTDTQYF.

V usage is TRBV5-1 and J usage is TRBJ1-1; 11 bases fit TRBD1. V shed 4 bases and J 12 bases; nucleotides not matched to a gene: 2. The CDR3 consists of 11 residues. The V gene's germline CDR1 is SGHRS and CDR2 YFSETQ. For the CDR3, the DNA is TGCGCCAGCAGCGGACAGGGGGCGTCTTTCTTT. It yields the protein CASSGQGASFF.

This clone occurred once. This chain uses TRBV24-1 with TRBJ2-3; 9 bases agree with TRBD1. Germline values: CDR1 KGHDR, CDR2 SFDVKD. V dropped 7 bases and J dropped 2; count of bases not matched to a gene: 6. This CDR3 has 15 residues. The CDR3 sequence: CATRGQGTNTDTQYF. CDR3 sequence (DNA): TGTGCCACCAGAGGACAGGGGACCAACACAGATACGCAGTATTTT.

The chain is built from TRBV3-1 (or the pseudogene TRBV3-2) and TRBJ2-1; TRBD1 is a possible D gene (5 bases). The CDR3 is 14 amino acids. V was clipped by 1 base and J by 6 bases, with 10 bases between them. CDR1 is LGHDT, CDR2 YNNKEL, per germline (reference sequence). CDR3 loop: CASSQVWGPNEQFF. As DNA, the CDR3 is TGTGCCAGCAGCCAAGTTTGGGGCCCCAATGAGCAGTTCTTC.

As DNA, the CDR3 is TGCGCCAGCAGCCAAGGGGGGACAGTCCTTTTGAACACTGAAGCTTTCTTT. Translating it yields CASSQGGTVLLNTEAFF. The V call is TRBV4-1, the J call TRBJ1-1, with 7 bases identical to TRBD1. CDR1 is MGHRA, CDR2 YSYEKL, per germline. CDR3 length: 17 amino acids. Trimming removed 1 base from V and 0 bases from J; junction bases left unmatched: 8.

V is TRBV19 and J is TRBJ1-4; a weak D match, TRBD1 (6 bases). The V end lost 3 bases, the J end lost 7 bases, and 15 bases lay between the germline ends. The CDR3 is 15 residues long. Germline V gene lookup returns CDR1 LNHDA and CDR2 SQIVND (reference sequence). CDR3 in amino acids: CASSITGTRGEKLFF. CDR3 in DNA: TGTGCCAGTAGTATTACCGGGACCAGGGGTGAAAAACTGTTTTTT.

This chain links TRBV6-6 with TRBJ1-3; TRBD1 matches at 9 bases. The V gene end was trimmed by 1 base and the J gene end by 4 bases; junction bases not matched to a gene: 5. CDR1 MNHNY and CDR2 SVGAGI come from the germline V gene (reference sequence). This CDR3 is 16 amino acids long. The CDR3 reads CASSYFGQGRGNTIYF. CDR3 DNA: TGTGCCAGCAGTTACTTCGGACAGGGGAGAGGAAACACCATATATTTT.

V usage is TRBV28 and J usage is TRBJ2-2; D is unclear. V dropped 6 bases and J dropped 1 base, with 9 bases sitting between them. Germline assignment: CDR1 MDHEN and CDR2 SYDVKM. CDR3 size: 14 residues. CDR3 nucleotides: TGTGCCAGCAGGCGTTGGAGGAACACCGGGGAGCTGTTTTTT. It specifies CASRRWRNTGELFF.

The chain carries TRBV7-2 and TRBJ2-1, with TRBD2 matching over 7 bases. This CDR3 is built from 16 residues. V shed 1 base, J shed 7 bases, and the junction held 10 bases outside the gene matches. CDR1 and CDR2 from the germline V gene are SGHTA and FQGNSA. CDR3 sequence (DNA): TGTGCCAGCAGCTTAGTTTCGGGACTACCCCATAATGAGCAGTTCTTC. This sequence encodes CASSLVSGLPHNEQFF.

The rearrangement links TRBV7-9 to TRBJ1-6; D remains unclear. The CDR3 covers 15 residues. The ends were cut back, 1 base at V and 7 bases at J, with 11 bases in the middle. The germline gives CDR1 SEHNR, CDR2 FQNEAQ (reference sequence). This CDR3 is CASSLEVRPNSPLHF. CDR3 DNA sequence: TGTGCCAGCAGCTTAGAGGTCAGGCCCAATTCACCCCTCCACTTT.

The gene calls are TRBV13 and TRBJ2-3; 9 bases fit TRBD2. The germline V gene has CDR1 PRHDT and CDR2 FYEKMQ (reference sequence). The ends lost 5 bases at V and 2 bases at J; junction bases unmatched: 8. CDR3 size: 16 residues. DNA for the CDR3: TGTGCCAGCAGCGGCCGCGGGGGGGCGTACACAGATACGCAGTATTTT. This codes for CASSGRGGAYTDTQYF.

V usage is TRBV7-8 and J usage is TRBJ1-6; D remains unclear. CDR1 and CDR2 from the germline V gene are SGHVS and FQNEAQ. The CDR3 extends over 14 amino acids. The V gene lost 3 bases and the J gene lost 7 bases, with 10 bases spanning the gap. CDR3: CASSFTGENSPLHF. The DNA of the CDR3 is TGTGCCAGCAGCTTCACCGGGGAGAATTCACCCCTCCACTTT.